These 14 T cell receptor beta chains share one sample of origin, sequenced in a study of blood T cell repertoires in COVID-19 (dated by TCRdb to 2018 to 2020). The receptor library was made with the immunoSEQ multiplex PCR assay. TCRdb re-hosts the immuneACCESS table, in-frame sequences only. Its copies lack some clones; in the studies checked, an unresolved V gene accounts for under half of them, and the cause for the rest is not known. Across this sample there are roughly 320,000 clones, with 85% to 90% seen only once. The top ten clonotypes cover over 5.5% of the sample. The sequencing sample was made of peripheral blood. The receptor set was obtained from a woman aged 50 to 60 with COVID-19, enrolled during active disease.

The rearrangement joins TRBV25-1 to TRBJ2-2, with D possibly being TRBD1 (6 bases). The CDR3 sequence is 15 residues long. V was shortened by 3 bases and J by 2 bases, with 10 bases between the two germline ends. Germline V CDR1 and CDR2: MGHDK, SYGVNS. This chain's CDR3 is CASSDPGTNTGELFF. The CDR3 DNA is TGTGCCAGCAGTGATCCCGGGACAAACACCGGGGAGCTGTTTTTT.

This CDR3 is CASRGGASYNEQFF. CDR3 nucleotides: TGTGCCAGCCGAGGGGGCGCCTCCTACAATGAGCAGTTCTTC. The V call is TRBV2, the J call TRBJ2-1; 7 bases agree with TRBD1. Per germline, CDR1 SNHLY and CDR2 FYNNEI. CDR3 size: 14 residues. The V gene end was trimmed by 8 bases and the J gene end by 0 bases; junction bases not matched to a gene: 4.

The gene calls are TRBV6-5 and TRBJ1-5; 9 bases map to TRBD1. The CDR3 spans 13 residues. Germline loops: CDR1 MNHEY, CDR2 SVGAGI. With 5 bases clipped from V and 5 bases from J, the junction kept 1 base outside the gene matches. The DNA for the CDR3 is TGTGCCAGCAGTACAGGGGGCGATCAGCCCCAGCATTTT. It codes for CASSTGGDQPQHF.

V and J are TRBV27 and TRBJ1-5, with 8 bases fitting TRBD1. Germline V gene sequence: CDR1 MNHEY, CDR2 SMNVEV (reference sequence). After removal of 4 bases from V and 2 bases from J, the junction contained 4 bases not matched to a gene. CDR3 length: 15 residues. The CDR3 DNA sequence: TGTGCCAGCAGTTCAGGGGGCGCGGGCAATCAGCCCCAGCATTTT. This sequence encodes CASSSGGAGNQPQHF.

Note on this clone: Germline is not matched at one junction end, which may reflect a read error. The chain carries TRBV5-6 and TRBJ2-5; 9 nucleotides match TRBD1. The CDR3 is 11 residues long. Germline V CDR1 and CDR2: SGHDT, YYEEEE. For the CDR3, the DNA is TGTGCCAGCAGCTCAGGGACAGGGACCGACTTC. It codes for CASSSGTGTDF. The variable domain in full, with the rest retrieved from reference TRBV5-6 and TRBJ2-5, is DAGVTQSPTHLIKTRGQQVTLRCSPKSGHDTVSWYQQALGQGPQFIFQYYEEEERQRGNFPDRFSGHQFPNYSSELNVNALLLGDSALYLCASSSGTGTDFGPGTRLLVL.

The V and J genes are TRBV15 and TRBJ1-1; D call uncertain. The CDR3 runs 12 residues. The germline V gene has CDR1 LNHNV and CDR2 YYDKDF (reference sequence). Trimming shortened V by 8 bases and J by 1 base, and 8 bases separated the two germline ends. The CDR3 loop is CATGGPNTEAFF. The CDR3 nucleotides are TGTGCCACCGGCGGGCCGAACACTGAAGCTTTCTTT.

J is TRBJ1-5 and V is TRBV9; a weak D match, TRBD1 (5 bases). Trimming left V 0 bases short and J 6 bases short, with 10 bases between. The CDR3 is 14 residues long. Germline loops: CDR1 SGDLS, CDR2 YYNGEE. CDR3 region: CASSVAGFGQPQHF. Written as DNA, the CDR3 is TGTGCCAGCAGCGTAGCAGGGTTCGGTCAGCCCCAGCATTTT.

The V and J genes are TRBV5-1 and TRBJ2-7, with 8 bases identical to TRBD1. The CDR3 loop spans 15 amino acids. After removal of 2 bases from V and 3 bases from J, the junction contained 7 bases not matched to a gene. Germline lookup yields CDR1 SGHRS and CDR2 YFSETQ. The CDR3 is CASSFGQGGLYEQYF. The CDR3 region has the DNA TGCGCCAGCAGCTTCGGACAGGGAGGACTCTACGAGCAGTACTTC. Based on the CDR3 plus reference TRBV5-1 and TRBJ2-7, the full variable domain is KAGVTQTPRYLIKTRGQQVTLSCSPISGHRSVSWYQQTPGQGLQFLFEYFSETQRNKGNFPGRFSGRQFSNSRSEMNVSTLELGDSALYLCASSFGQGGLYEQYFGPGTRLTVT.

The rearrangement links TRBV9 to TRBJ1-2; tentatively, D is TRBD1 (5 bases). Between the trimmed V and J ends, which lost 0 bases and 5 bases, there was a span of 14 bases. The CDR3 runs 15 residues. The germline V gene encodes CDR1 SGDLS and CDR2 YYNGEE. The CDR3 bases are TGTGCCAGCAGCGTAGCAAGGGGCCAGATTTATGGCTACACCTTC. This translates into CASSVARGQIYGYTF.

This clone was seen once. This chain connects TRBV18 to TRBJ2-3; 7 bases agree with TRBD2. Per germline, CDR1 KGHSH and CDR2 LQKENI. The CDR3 covers 15 residues. Germline trimming cut 3 bases from V and 2 bases from J; bases unmatched to any gene: 5. CDR3 DNA: TGTGCCAGCTCACCCTCGCTAGCGGCCACAGATACGCAGTATTTT. It encodes CASSPSLAATDTQYF.

V usage is TRBV5-5 and J usage is TRBJ2-5; TRBD2 aligns across 8 bases. The CDR3 totals 14 residues. Germline V gives CDR1 SGHKS, CDR2 YYEKEE (reference sequence). V shed 3 bases, J shed 5 bases, and the junction held 6 bases outside the gene matches. CDR3 DNA sequence: TGTGCCAGCAGCTACACTAGCGGCGCGGAGACCCAGTACTTC. This sequence encodes CASSYTSGAETQYF.

This chain connects TRBV10-3 to TRBJ2-3; a weak D match, TRBD2 (5 bases). Germline values: CDR1 ENHRY, CDR2 SYGVKD. V shed 2 bases and J shed 6 bases, with 18 bases lying between them. CDR3 length: 16 amino acids. The CDR3 bases are TGTGCCATCAGTGAGGCGGGCGGGCCTCGCGTTGATACGCAGTATTTT. This sequence encodes CAISEAGGPRVDTQYF.

This rearrangement joins TRBV5-1 to TRBJ2-7, with D perhaps matching TRBD2 (5 bases). Deletions cut 4 bases from V and 6 bases from J, with 11 bases between. Germline V gene data show CDR1 as SGHRS and CDR2 as YFSETQ. The CDR3 is 12 amino acids. The CDR3 here is CASSRVGLEQYF. The CDR3 nucleotides read TGCGCCAGCAGCAGAGTAGGACTCGAGCAGTACTTC. The whole variable domain, filled in from reference TRBV5-1 and TRBJ2-7, reads KAGVTQTPRYLIKTRGQQVTLSCSPISGHRSVSWYQQTPGQGLQFLFEYFSETQRNKGNFPGRFSGRQFSNSRSEMNVSTLELGDSALYLCASSRVGLEQYFGPGTRLTVT.

This rearrangement joins TRBV29-1 to TRBJ1-2; D is perhaps TRBD1 (6 bases). The CDR3 runs to 13 residues. V shed 8 bases and J shed 4 bases, with 17 bases lying between them. CDR1 and CDR2 (germline): SQVTM, ANQGSEA. This CDR3 is CSPDWTALYGYTF. The DNA of the CDR3 is TGCAGCCCCGACTGGACAGCTCTCTATGGCTACACCTTC.